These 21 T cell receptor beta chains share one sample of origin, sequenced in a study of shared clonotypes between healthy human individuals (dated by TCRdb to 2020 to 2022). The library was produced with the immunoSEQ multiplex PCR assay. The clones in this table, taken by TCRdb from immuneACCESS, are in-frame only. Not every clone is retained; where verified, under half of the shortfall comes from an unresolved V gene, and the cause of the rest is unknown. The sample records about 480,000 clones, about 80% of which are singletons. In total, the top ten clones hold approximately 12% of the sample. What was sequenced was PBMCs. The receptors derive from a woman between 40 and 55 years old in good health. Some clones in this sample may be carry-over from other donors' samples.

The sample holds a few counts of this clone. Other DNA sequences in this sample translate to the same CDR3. The CDR3, as DNA: TGTGCCAGCAGCCTAGGGGGAACCACAGATACGCAGTATTTT. Protein: CASSLGGTTDTQYF. This chain joins TRBV11-3 and TRBJ2-3; D is perhaps TRBD1 (6 bases). Germline loops: CDR1 SGHNT, CDR2 YENEEA. The CDR3 sequence is 14 residues long. V shed 5 bases and J shed 2 bases, with 11 bases lying between them. Variable domain in full (rest from reference TRBV11-3 and TRBJ2-3): EAGVVQSPRYKIIEKKQPVAFWCNPISGHNTLYWYLQNLGQGPELLIRYENEEAVDDSQLPKDRFSAERLKGVDSTLKIQPAELGDSAVYLCASSLGGTTDTQYFGPGTRLTVL.

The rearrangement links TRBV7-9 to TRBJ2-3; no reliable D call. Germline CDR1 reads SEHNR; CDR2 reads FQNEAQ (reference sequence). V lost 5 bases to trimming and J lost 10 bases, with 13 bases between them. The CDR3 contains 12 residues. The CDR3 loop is CASSPTLVAQYF. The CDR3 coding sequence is TGTGCCAGCAGCCCGACCCTTGTCGCGCAGTATTTT.

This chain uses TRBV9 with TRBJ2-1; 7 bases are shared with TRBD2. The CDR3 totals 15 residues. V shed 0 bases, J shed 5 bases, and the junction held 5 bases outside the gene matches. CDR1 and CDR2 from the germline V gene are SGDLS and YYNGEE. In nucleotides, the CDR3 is TGTGCCAGCAGCGTAGACGGGACTACCAACAATGAGCAGTTCTTC. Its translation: CASSVDGTTNNEQFF.

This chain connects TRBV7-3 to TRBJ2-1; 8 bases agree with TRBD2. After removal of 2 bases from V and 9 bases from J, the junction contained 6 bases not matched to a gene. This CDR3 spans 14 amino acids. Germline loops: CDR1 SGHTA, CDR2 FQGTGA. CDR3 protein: CASSLAGGRAEQFF. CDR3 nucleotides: TGTGCCAGCAGCTTAGCGGGAGGCCGCGCTGAGCAGTTCTTC.

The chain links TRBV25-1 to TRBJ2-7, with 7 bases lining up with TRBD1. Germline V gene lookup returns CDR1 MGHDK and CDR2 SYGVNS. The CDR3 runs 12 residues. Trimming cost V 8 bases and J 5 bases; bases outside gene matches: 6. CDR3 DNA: TGTGCCAGCCTGGGACAGCCCCACGAGCAGTACTTC. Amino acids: CASLGQPHEQYF.

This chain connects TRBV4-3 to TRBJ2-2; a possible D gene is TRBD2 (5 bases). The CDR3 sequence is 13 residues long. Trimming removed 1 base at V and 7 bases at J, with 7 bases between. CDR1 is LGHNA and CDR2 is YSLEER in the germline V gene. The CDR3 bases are TGCGCCAGCAGCCAAGGGAGGATCGGGGAGCTGTTTTTT. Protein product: CASSQGRIGELFF.

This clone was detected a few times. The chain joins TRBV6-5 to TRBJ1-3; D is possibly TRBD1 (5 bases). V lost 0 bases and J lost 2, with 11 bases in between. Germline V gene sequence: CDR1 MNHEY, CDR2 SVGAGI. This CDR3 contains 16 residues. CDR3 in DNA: TGTGCCAGCAGTTACTCGATCGTGGGGGCTGGAAACACCATATATTTT. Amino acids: CASSYSIVGAGNTIYF.

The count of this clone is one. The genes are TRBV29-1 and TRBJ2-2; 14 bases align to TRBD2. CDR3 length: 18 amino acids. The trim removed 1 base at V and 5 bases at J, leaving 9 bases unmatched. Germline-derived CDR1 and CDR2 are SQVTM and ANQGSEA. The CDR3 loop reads CSVEGGTSGSAGTGELFF. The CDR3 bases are TGCAGCGTTGAAGGGGGGACTAGCGGGAGCGCAGGTACCGGGGAGCTGTTTTTT.

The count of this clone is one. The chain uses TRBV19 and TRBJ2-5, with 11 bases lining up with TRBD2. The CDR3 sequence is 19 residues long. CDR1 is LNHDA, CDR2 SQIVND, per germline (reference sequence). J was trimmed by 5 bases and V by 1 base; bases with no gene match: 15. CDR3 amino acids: CASSIGRTSGQLGGETQYF. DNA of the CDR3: TGTGCCAGTAGTATAGGGCGGACTAGCGGGCAACTAGGTGGGGAGACCCAGTACTTC. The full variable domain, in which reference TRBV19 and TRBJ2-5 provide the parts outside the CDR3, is DGGITQSPKYLFRKEGQNVTLSCEQNLNHDAMYWYRQDPGQGLRLIYYSQIVNDFQKGDIAEGYSVSREKKESFPLTVTSAQKNPTAFYLCASSIGRTSGQLGGETQYFGPGTRLLVL.

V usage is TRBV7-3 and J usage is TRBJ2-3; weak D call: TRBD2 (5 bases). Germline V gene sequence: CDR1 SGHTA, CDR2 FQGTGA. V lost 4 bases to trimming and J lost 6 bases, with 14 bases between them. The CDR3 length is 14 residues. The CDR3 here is CASSSRGVEDTQYF. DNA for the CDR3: TGTGCCAGCAGCTCCCGGGGAGTCGAGGATACGCAGTATTTT. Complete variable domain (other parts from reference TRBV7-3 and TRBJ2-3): GAGVSQTPSNKVTEKGKYVELRCDPISGHTALYWYRQSLGQGPEFLIYFQGTGAADDSGLPNDRFFAVRPEGSVSTLKIQRTERGDSAVYLCASSSRGVEDTQYFGPGTRLTVL.

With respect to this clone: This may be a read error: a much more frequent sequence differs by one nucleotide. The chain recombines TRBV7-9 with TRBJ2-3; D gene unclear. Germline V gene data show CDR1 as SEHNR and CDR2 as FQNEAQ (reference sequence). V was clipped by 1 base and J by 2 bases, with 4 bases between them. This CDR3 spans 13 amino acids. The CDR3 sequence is CASSLEITDTQYF. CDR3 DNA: TGTGCCAGCAGCTTAGAAATCACAGATACGCAGTATTTT.

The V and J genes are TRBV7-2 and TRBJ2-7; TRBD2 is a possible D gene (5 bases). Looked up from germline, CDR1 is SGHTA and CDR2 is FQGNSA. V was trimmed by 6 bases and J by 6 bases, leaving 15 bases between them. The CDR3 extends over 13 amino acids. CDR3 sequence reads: CASRSPLVFEQYF. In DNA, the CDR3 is TGTGCCAGCAGATCGCCACTAGTTTTCGAGCAGTACTTC.

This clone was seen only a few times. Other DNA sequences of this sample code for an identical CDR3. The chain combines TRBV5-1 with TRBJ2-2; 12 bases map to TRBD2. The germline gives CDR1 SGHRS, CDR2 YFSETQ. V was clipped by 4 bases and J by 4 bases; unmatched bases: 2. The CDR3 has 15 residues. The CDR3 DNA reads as TGCGCCAGCAGCCCGACTAGCGGGGGCACCGGGGAGCTGTTTTTT. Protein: CASSPTSGGTGELFF.

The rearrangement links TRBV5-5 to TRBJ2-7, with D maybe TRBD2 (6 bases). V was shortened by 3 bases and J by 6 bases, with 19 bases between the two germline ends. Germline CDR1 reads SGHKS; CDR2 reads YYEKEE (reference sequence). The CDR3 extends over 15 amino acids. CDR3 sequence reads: CASSSVGGAGLEQYF. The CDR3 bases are TGTGCCAGCAGCTCAGTCGGAGGGGCAGGTCTCGAGCAGTACTTC. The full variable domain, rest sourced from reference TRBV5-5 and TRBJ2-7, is DAGVTQSPTHLIKTRGQQVTLRCSPISGHKSVSWYQQVLGQGPQFIFQYYEKEERGRGNFPDRFSARQFPNYSSELNVNALLLGDSALYLCASSSVGGAGLEQYFGPGTRLTVT.

The chain's CDR3 is CASSFSGSNRVPYEQYF. In nucleotides, the CDR3 is TGTGCCAGCAGCTTCAGCGGGAGTAACCGGGTGCCCTACGAGCAGTACTTC. This sequence joins TRBV5-4 and TRBJ2-7; TRBD2 agrees at 8 bases. From germline, CDR1 is SGHNT and CDR2 YYREEE (reference sequence). Trimming at V came to 2 bases and at J to 2 bases, leaving 12 bases not matched to a gene. This CDR3 region has 17 residues.

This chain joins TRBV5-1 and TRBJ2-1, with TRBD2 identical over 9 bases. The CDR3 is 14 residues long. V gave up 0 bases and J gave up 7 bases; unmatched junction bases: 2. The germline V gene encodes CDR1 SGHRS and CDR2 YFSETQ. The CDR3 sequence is CASSLVAGDNEQFF. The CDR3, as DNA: TGCGCCAGCAGCTTGGTAGCGGGGGATAATGAGCAGTTCTTC. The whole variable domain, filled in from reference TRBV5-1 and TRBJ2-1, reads KAGVTQTPRYLIKTRGQQVTLSCSPISGHRSVSWYQQTPGQGLQFLFEYFSETQRNKGNFPGRFSGRQFSNSRSEMNVSTLELGDSALYLCASSLVAGDNEQFFGPGTRLTVL.

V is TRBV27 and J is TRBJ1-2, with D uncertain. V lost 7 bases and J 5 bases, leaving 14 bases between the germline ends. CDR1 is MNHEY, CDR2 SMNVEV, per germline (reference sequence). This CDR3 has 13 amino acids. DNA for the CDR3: TGTGCCAGCACCGACGGGATAGGGTATGGCTACACCTTC. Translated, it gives CASTDGIGYGYTF.

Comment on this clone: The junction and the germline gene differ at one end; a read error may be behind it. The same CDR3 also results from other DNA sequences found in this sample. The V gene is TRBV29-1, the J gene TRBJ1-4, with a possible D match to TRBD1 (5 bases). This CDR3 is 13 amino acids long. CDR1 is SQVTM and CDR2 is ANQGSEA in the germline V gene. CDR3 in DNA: TGCAGCGTGGAAGGGCAGGGTGATGAAAAACTGTTTTTT. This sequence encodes CSVEGQGDEKLFF.

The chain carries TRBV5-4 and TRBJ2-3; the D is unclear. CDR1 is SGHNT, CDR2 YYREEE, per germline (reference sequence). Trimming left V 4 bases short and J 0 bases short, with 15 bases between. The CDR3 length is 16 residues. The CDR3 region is CASSPDPDPSTDTQYF. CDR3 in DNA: TGTGCCAGCAGCCCCGACCCCGATCCTAGCACAGATACGCAGTATTTT.

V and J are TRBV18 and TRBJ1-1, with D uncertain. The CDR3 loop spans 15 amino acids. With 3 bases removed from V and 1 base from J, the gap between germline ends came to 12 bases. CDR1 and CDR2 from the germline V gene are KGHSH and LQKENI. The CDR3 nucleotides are TGTGCCAGCTCACCCTCCTGGGAGTGGAACACTGAAGCTTTCTTT. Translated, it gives CASSPSWEWNTEAFF.

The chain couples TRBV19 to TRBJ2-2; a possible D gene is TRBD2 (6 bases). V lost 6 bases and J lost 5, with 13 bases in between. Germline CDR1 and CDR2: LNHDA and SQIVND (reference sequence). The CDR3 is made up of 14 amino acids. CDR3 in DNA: TGTGCCAGTAGCCCTCCTGGAGGGACCGGGGAGCTGTTTTTT. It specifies CASSPPGGTGELFF.